Presented here are 13 T cell receptor beta chains from one specimen sequenced in a study of T cell repertoires in cytomegalovirus infection. TCRdb called the reads again in MiXCR, with one record for every CDR3 protein. The data show hundreds of thousands of distinct CDR3 sequences, 20% to 25% seen once. The sample comprised CD8+ T cells from PBMCs. The receptors originated from a human donor in good health (CMV status not recorded). Some clones in this sample may be carry-over from other donors' samples.

The chain has TRBV7-9 and TRBJ1-2, with D uncertain. In germline, CDR1 is SEHNR, CDR2 FQNEAQ (reference sequence). V lost 5 bases and J 4 bases, leaving 23 bases between the germline ends. The CDR3 is 17 amino acids. CDR3 coding DNA: TGTGCCAGCAGCACGCCTATCCCCTACAGAGATAGCTATGGCTACACCTTC. Its translation: CASSTPIPYRDSYGYTF.

The V and J genes are TRBV7-9 and TRBJ2-2; TRBD2 might be the D (6 bases). This CDR3 is built from 13 residues. CDR1 SEHNR and CDR2 FQNEAQ come from the germline V gene (reference sequence). Trimming pared 4 bases from V and 9 bases from J, leaving 12 bases between. This chain's CDR3 is CASSSGVHRELFF. The CDR3 DNA reads as TGTGCCAGCAGCTCGGGAGTCCACCGGGAGCTGTTTTTT. Combining the CDR3 with reference TRBV7-9 and TRBJ2-2 gives the whole variable domain DTGVSQNPRHKITKRGQNVTFRCDPISEHNRLYWYRQTLGQGPEFLTYFQNEAQLEKSRLLSDRFSAERPKGSFSTLEIQRTEQGDSAMYLCASSSGVHRELFFGEGSRLTVL.

This chain uses TRBV28 with TRBJ1-2; D is perhaps TRBD1 (5 bases). The germline V gene encodes CDR1 MDHEN and CDR2 SYDVKM. CDR3 length: 15 residues. V was trimmed by 5 bases and J by 7 bases, leaving 20 bases between them. The CDR3 region is CASSLWGRDLGGYTF. The CDR3 DNA sequence: TGTGCCAGCAGTCTCTGGGGGAGAGATCTGGGTGGCTACACCTTC.

The rearrangement uses TRBV14 and TRBJ2-2; 9 nucleotides line up with TRBD2. Germline V gene data show CDR1 as SGHDN and CDR2 as FVKESK. The CDR3 has 16 residues. The V and J ends lost 4 bases and 4 bases, in that order; junction bases with no gene match: 7. CDR3 in amino acids: CASSPLAGRSTGELFF. The CDR3 region has the DNA TGTGCCAGCAGCCCTCTAGCGGGGCGCAGCACCGGGGAGCTGTTTTTT. The whole variable domain, filled in from reference TRBV14 and TRBJ2-2, reads EAGVTQFPSHSVIEKGQTVTLRCDPISGHDNLYWYRRVMGKEIKFLLHFVKESKQDESGMPNNRFLAERTGGTYSTLKVQPAELEDSGVYFCASSPLAGRSTGELFFGEGSRLTVL.

The count of this clonotype is one. This CDR3 reads CSARVRGQVRKNNEQFF. CDR3 DNA: TGCAGTGCTAGAGTAAGGGGGCAGGTTAGGAAAAACAATGAGCAGTTCTTC. This chain links TRBV20-1 with TRBJ2-1; 7 positions match TRBD1. J was trimmed by 5 bases and V by 1 base; bases with no gene match: 14. In germline, CDR1 is DFQATT, CDR2 SNEGSKA (reference sequence). CDR3 size: 17 residues.

This clonotype was picked up a small number of times. The V gene is TRBV28, the J gene TRBJ2-3; D is perhaps TRBD2 (7 bases). There are 16 residues in the CDR3. CDR1 is MDHEN, CDR2 SYDVKM, per germline. V gave up 4 bases and J gave up 0 bases, with 14 bases separating them. CDR3 amino acids: CASSSIRGASTDTQYF. In DNA, the CDR3 is TGTGCCAGCAGTTCCATTCGGGGGGCTAGCACAGATACGCAGTATTTT. Complete variable domain (other parts from reference TRBV28 and TRBJ2-3): DVKVTQSSRYLVKRTGEKVFLECVQDMDHENMFWYRQDPGLGLRLIYFSYDVKMKEKGDIPEGYSVSREKKERFSLILESASTNQTSMYLCASSSIRGASTDTQYFGPGTRLTVL.

The sample holds a few counts of this clonotype. This sequence joins TRBV7-9 and TRBJ2-2; TRBD1 matches at 8 bases. V shed 5 bases, J shed 3 bases, and the junction held 5 bases outside the gene matches. The V gene's germline CDR1 is SEHNR and CDR2 FQNEAQ (reference sequence). This CDR3 is built from 15 residues. CDR3 DNA: TGTGCCAGCAGCACCTCGGACAGGGACACCGGGGAGCTGTTTTTT. Protein: CASSTSDRDTGELFF.

In this sample, this clonotype turned up many times. The junction departs from the called germline gene at one end, perhaps through a read error. The chain is built from TRBV7-7 and TRBJ2-7; 10 bases map to TRBD1. Germline assignment: CDR1 SSHAT and CDR2 FNYEAQ (reference sequence). The CDR3 covers 14 residues. The CDR3 is CASSAGQGGYEQYF. For the CDR3, the DNA is TGTGCTAGCAGCGCCGGACAGGGGGGCTACGAGCAGTACTTC.

This clonotype was counted a few times. V is TRBV6-1 and J is TRBJ2-1; D is ambiguous. CDR1 MNHNS and CDR2 SASEGT come from the germline V gene. The CDR3 length is 14 residues. V dropped 2 bases and J dropped 8 bases, with 13 bases sitting between them. In nucleotides, the CDR3 is TGTGCCAGCAGTGAACCCCGGCCCTGGGATGAGCAGTTCTTC. Its translation: CASSEPRPWDEQFF.

The chain links TRBV7-8 to TRBJ2-7; D ambiguous. Germline V CDR1 and CDR2: SGHVS, FQNEAQ. This CDR3 contains 15 residues. Trimming removed 1 base from V and 2 bases from J, with 12 bases in between. The CDR3 DNA reads TGTGCCAGCAGCTTAGGTCTCCAATGGGCCTACGAGCAGTACTTC. Its protein product is CASSLGLQWAYEQYF.

Of note for this clonotype: A much more abundant neighbour one base away suggests this may be a read error. V is TRBV7-2 and J is TRBJ1-2, with TRBD1 matching over 7 bases. Per germline, CDR1 SGHTA and CDR2 FQGNSA. The CDR3 totals 14 residues. The CDR3 DNA follows: TGTGCCAACAGCTCGGGGGGCAGGGGGAAGGGCTACACCTTC. Protein: CANSSGGRGKGYTF.

For this clonotype: This clone may be a read error of a much larger clone one base away. V is TRBV7-6 and J is TRBJ2-1, with 9 positions matching TRBD2. The CDR3 runs 16 residues. Germline CDR1 is SGHVS and CDR2 is FNYEAQ. The J segment lost 6 bases and the V segment lost 0 bases, leaving 6 bases of the junction unmatched. CDR3 bases: TGTGCCAGCAGCTTAGCATGGCGGGGGGGGTGCAATGAGCAGTTCTTC. Protein sequence: CASSLAWRGGCNEQFF.

This clonotype has just a few counts. The chain is built from TRBV20-1 and TRBJ1-2; 7 bases are a match to TRBD1. This CDR3 spans 14 amino acids. V lost 7 bases to trimming and J lost 1 base; unmatched junction nucleotides: 9. Looked up from germline, CDR1 is DFQATT and CDR2 is SNEGSKA (reference sequence). The CDR3 sequence: CSVTLRQGNYGYTF. CDR3 sequence (DNA): TGCAGTGTCACCCTGAGACAGGGTAACTATGGCTACACCTTC.